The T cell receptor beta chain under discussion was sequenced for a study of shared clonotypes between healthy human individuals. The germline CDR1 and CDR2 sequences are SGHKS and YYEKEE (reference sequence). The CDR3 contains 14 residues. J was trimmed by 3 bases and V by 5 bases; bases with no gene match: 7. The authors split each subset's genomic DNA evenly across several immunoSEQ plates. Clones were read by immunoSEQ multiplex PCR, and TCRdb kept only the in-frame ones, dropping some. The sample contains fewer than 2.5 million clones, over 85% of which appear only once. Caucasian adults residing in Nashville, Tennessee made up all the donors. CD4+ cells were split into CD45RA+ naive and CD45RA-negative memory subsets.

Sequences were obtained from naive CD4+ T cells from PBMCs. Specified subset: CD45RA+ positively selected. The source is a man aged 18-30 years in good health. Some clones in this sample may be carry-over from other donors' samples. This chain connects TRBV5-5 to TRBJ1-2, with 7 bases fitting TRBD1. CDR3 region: CASSLGGLDYGYTF. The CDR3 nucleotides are TGTGCCAGCAGTCTAGGGGGCCTGGACTATGGCTACACCTTC. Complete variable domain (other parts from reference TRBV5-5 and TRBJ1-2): DAGVTQSPTHLIKTRGQQVTLRCSPISGHKSVSWYQQVLGQGPQFIFQYYEKEERGRGNFPDRFSARQFPNYSSELNVNALLLGDSALYLCASSLGGLDYGYTFGSGTRLTVV.